The clone carrying this T cell receptor beta chain appeared many times. Its antigen is unknown. The CDR3 runs to 16 residues. The trim removed 3 bases at V and 4 bases at J, leaving 4 bases unmatched. The record originates from a study of T cells after yellow fever vaccination. Across the whole study: The SMART-Seq v4 Ultra Low Input method served to prepare the low-cell-number fractions. Study-level results: Booster sampling recovered most clones from primary vaccination (around 97% CD4, 88% CD8). The secondary response was weaker, and its peak arrived faster, on day 5 versus 15.

TCRdb independently ran MiXCR on the 5' RACE reads; one entry per CDR3 protein. The data contain a few hundred thousand distinct CDR3 sequences, roughly 4.3% of them seen just once; the ten biggest clones take up about 22%. Material: PBMCs, obtained 5 days after the yellow fever booster vaccination. This receptor was taken from a man between 18 and 35 years old who received the YFV17D yellow fever vaccine. This chain connects TRBV12-3 or TRBV12-4 to TRBJ2-2, with TRBD2 matching 11 bases. CDR3: CASSFGLAGGTGELFF. CDR3 in DNA: TGTGCCAGCAGTTTTGGTCTAGCGGGGGGCACCGGGGAGCTGTTTTTT.